Sequencing of this TCR beta chain was carried out in a study of CD8 T cells in ankylosing spondylitis. The ends lost 3 bases at V and 4 bases at J; junction bases unmatched: 3. The CDR3 spans 14 residues. Germline CDR1 and CDR2: KGHDR and SFDVKD. This clonotype was recorded many times. The antigen is undetermined. Broader study findings: A TCR beta motif of under 10 highly homologous variants appeared characteristic of ankylosing spondylitis blood.

Each TCR beta library was made by quantitative 5'-RACE that incorporated molecular barcodes. MiXCR was run by TCRdb on the 5' RACE reads, yielding one entry per CDR3 protein. Of 150,000 to 200,000 distinct CDR3 sequences listed, over 10% were seen once; the top ten hold more than 9.5%. Sequenced material: blood, either unsorted or a sorted T cell fraction (not recorded which). This receptor was taken from a female donor with ankylosing spondylitis or in good health (not recorded which). This chain connects TRBV24-1 to TRBJ1-2; 8 bases are shared with TRBD1. Written as DNA, the CDR3 is TGTGCCACCAGTGATCCTGGACAGGGCTATGGCTACACCTTC. This encodes CATSDPGQGYGYTF.